The clone carrying this T cell receptor beta chain was recorded a few times. The CDR3 is 14 residues long. The germline gives CDR1 MNHNY, CDR2 SVGAGI (reference sequence). V lost 7 bases, J lost 7 bases, and 11 bases stayed unmatched. The data were taken from a study of blood T cells in healthy people across ages. Using a J-beta primer mix together with a sample-barcoded 5' primer, a second PCR was run for about 6 to 11 cycles. TCRdb redid the calling of the 5' RACE reads with MiXCR, one entry per CDR3 protein. Of 1,100,000 or so distinct CDR3 sequences in the sample, less than 50% were seen once. The chain employs TRBV6-6 and TRBJ1-2, with TRBD1 matching 8 bases. The specimen was blood. The receptor was isolated from a woman aged 60-70 years in good health. This chain's CDR3 is CASTLSTGAIGYTF. In DNA, the CDR3 is TGTGCCAGCACCCTCTCGACAGGGGCTATTGGCTACACCTTC.